One T cell receptor (beta chain) is described in this entry. What it binds is unknown. Using its own MiXCR run on the 5' RACE reads, TCRdb lists one record per CDR3 protein. Altogether 400,000 to 500,000 distinct CDR3 sequences are present, 24% being singletons, with the ten largest covering roughly 9.7%. V lost 6 bases, J lost 5 bases, and 16 bases lay in between. The CDR3 loop spans 14 amino acids. The germline CDR1 and CDR2 sequences are SGHTA and FQGNSA. This sample is part of a study of T-cell memory formation after mild COVID-19. Study findings and constraints: Contracting clones, day 15 to 85, had balanced CD4/CD8, and later expanders favored CD4+. For contracting clones, CD4+ ones sat mainly in CM and EM, CD8+ in EMRA.

The chain carries TRBV7-2 and TRBJ1-2; a weak D match, TRBD1 (6 bases). The origin of this receptor is an adult woman who had mild COVID-19 (a few samples of this study predate the infection). Cell type and time point are not known. The sample comprised PBMCs or a T cell subset sorted from them (not recorded which). The CDR3: CASSARGTDYGYTF. CDR3 DNA: TGTGCCAGCAGTGCAAGGGGGACGGATTATGGCTACACCTTC.